Given below is one T cell receptor beta chain in context. The CDR3 covers 16 residues. Germline V gene sequence: CDR1 MNHEY, CDR2 SVGAGI. V gave up 4 bases and J gave up 1 base; unmatched junction bases: 9. This record belongs to a study of tumor-infiltrating lymphocytes in oesophageal squamous cell carcinoma. TCRdb reprocessed the PCR reads with MiXCR, giving one entry per CDR3 protein. The repertoire includes roughly 11,000 distinct CDR3 sequences, 50% to 60% of them detected once, and approximately 25% sits in the top ten. Sequencing was performed on esophageal tumor tissue. The chain couples TRBV6-5 to TRBJ2-7; 8 nucleotides line up with TRBD1. The TCR was taken from a male donor with esophageal squamous cell carcinoma. The CDR3 sequence: CASSSVDRARSYEQYF. The CDR3 DNA is TGTGCCAGCAGTTCCGTGGACAGGGCCAGATCCTACGAGCAGTACTTC.